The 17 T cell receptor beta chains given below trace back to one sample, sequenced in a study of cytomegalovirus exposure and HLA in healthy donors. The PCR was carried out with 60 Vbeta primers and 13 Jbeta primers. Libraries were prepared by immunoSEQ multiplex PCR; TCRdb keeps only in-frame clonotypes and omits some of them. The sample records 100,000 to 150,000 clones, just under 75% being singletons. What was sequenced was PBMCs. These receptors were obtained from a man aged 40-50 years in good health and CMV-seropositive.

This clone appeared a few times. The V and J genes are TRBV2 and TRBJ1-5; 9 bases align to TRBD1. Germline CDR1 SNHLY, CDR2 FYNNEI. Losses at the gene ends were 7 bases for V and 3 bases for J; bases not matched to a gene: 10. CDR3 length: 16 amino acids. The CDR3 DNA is TGTGCCAGCAAGAGTCCCGGGACAGGGTTCAATCAGCCCCAGCATTTT. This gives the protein CASKSPGTGFNQPQHF.

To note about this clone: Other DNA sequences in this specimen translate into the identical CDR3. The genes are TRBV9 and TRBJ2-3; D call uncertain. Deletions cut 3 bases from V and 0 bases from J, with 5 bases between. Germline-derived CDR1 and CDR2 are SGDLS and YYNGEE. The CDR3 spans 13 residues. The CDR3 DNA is TGTGCCAGCAGCGGAACTAGCACAGATACGCAGTATTTT. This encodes CASSGTSTDTQYF.

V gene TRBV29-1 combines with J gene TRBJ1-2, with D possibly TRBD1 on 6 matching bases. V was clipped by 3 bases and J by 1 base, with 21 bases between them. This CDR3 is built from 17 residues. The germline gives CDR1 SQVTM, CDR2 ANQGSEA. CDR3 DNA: TGCAGCGTTGAGGCGTCGGGCAGGGGCGCAAATAACTATGGCTACACCTTC. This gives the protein CSVEASGRGANNYGYTF.

The CDR3 sequence is CAISRDRGWEQYF. DNA of the CDR3: TGTGCCATTTCCAGGGACAGGGGTTGGGAGCAGTACTTC. This rearrangement joins TRBV6-5 to TRBJ2-7, with TRBD1 matching over 10 bases. The CDR3 is 13 amino acids. Germline V gives CDR1 MNHEY, CDR2 SVGAGI. The V and J ends lost 10 bases and 7 bases, in that order; junction bases with no gene match: 10.

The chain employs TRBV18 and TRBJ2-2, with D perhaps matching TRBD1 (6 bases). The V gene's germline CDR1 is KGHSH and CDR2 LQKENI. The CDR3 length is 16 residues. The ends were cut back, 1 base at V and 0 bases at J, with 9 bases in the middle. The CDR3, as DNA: TGTGCCAGCTCACCACGACAGGTCGCGAACACCGGGGAGCTGTTTTTT. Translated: CASSPRQVANTGELFF. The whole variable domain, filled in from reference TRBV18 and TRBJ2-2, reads NAGVMQNPRHLVRRRGQEARLRCSPMKGHSHVYWYRQLPEEGLKFMVYLQKENIIDESGMPKERFSAEFPKEGPSILRIQQVVRGDSAAYFCASSPRQVANTGELFFGEGSRLTVL.

CDR3 loop: CASSESTSVVETQYF. CDR3 bases: TGCGCCAGCAGTGAGTCCACTAGCGTTGTGGAGACCCAGTACTTC. V gene TRBV10-1 combines with J gene TRBJ2-5; 7 nucleotides line up with TRBD2. The ends lost 0 bases at V and 5 bases at J; junction bases unmatched: 6. The CDR3 spans 15 residues. Germline-derived CDR1 and CDR2 are WNHNN and SYGVQD (reference sequence).

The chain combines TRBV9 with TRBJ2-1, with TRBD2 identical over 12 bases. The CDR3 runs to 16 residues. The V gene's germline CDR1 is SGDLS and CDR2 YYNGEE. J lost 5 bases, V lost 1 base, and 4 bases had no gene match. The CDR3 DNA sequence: TGTGCCAGCAGCGTACTAGCGGGAGGGCCTAACAATGAGCAGTTCTTC. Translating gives CASSVLAGGPNNEQFF.

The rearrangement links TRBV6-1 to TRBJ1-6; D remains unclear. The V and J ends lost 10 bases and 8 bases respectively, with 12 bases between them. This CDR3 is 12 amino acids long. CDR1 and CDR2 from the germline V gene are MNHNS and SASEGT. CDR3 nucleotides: TGTGCCACCCGGTGGGCTGATTCACCCCTCCACTTT. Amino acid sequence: CATRWADSPLHF.

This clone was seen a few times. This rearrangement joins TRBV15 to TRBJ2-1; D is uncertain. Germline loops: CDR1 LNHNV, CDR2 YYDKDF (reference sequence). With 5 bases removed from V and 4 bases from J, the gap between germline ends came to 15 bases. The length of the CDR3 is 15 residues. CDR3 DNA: TGTGCCACCAGCCCAACTTGGCCAGCGTACAATGAGCAGTTCTTC. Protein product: CATSPTWPAYNEQFF.

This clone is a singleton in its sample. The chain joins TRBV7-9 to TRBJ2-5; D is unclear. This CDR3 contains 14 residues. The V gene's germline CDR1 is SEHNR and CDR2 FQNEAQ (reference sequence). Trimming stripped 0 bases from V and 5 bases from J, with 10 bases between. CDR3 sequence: CASSLAVSWETQYF. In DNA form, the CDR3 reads TGTGCCAGCAGCTTAGCGGTGAGCTGGGAGACCCAGTACTTC.

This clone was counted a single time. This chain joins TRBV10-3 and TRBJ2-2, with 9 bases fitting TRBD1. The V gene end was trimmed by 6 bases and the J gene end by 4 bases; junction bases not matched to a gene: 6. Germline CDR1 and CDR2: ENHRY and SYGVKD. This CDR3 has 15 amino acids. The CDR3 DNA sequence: TGTGCCATCAGCCCGGGACAGGGTTTCACCGGGGAGCTGTTTTTT. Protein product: CAISPGQGFTGELFF.

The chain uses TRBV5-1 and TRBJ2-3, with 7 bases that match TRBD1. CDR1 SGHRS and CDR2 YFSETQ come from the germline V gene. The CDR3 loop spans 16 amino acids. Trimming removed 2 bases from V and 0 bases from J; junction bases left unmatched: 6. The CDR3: CASSFFGQVSTDTQYF. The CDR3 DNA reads TGCGCCAGCAGCTTCTTCGGACAGGTTAGCACAGATACGCAGTATTTT.

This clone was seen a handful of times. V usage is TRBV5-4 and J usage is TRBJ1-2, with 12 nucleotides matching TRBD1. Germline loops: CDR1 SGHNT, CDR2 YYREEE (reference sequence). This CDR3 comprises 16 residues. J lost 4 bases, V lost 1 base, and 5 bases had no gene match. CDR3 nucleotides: TGTGCCAGCAGCTTGTTGGGACAGGGGGCAGGCTATGGCTACACCTTC. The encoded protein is CASSLLGQGAGYGYTF.

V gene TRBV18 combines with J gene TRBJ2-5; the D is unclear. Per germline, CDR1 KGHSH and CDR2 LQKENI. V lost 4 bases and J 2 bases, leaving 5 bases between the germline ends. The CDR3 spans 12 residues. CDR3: CASSRSQETQYF. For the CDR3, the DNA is TGTGCCAGCTCACGGAGTCAAGAGACCCAGTACTTC.

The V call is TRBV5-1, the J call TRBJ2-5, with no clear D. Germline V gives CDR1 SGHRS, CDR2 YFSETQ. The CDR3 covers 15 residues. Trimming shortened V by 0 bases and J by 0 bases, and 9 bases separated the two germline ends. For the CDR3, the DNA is TGCGCCAGCAGCTTGGCCCGTCCGTACCAAGAGACCCAGTACTTC. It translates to CASSLARPYQETQYF.

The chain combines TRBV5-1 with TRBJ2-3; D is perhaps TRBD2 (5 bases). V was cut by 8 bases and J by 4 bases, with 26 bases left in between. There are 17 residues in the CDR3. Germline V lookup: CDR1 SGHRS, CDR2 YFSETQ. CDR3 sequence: CASYDQSRVWASDTQYF. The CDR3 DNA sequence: TGCGCCAGTTATGATCAATCGCGGGTGTGGGCCTCAGATACGCAGTATTTT. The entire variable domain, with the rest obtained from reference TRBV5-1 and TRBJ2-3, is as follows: KAGVTQTPRYLIKTRGQQVTLSCSPISGHRSVSWYQQTPGQGLQFLFEYFSETQRNKGNFPGRFSGRQFSNSRSEMNVSTLELGDSALYLCASYDQSRVWASDTQYFGPGTRLTVL.

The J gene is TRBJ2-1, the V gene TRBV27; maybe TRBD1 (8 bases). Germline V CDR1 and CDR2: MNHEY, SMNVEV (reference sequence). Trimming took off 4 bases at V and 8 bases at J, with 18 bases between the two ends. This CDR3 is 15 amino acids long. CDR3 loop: CASSYTRTGRDEQFF. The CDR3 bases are TGTGCCAGCAGTTACACAAGGACAGGGAGGGATGAGCAGTTCTTC.